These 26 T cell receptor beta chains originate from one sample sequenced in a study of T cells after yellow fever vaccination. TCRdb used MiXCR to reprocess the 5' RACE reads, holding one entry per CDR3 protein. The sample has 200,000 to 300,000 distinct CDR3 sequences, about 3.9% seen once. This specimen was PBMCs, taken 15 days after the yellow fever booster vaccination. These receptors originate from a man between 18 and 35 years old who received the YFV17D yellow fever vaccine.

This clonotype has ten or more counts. CDR3 loop: CATSDGSRETQYF. DNA for the CDR3: TGTGCCACCAGTGATGGGAGCAGAGAGACCCAGTACTTC. The gene calls are TRBV24-1 and TRBJ2-5; a possible D gene is TRBD2 (5 bases). The germline gives CDR1 KGHDR, CDR2 SFDVKD. The CDR3 runs to 13 residues. V was shortened by 3 bases and J by 4 bases, with 8 bases between the two germline ends.

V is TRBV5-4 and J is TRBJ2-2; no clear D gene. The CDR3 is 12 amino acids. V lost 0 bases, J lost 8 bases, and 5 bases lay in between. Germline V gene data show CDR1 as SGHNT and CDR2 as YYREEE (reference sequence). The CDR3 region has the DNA TGTGCCAGCAGCTTGGTATCGGGGGAGCTGTTTTTT. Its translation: CASSLVSGELFF.

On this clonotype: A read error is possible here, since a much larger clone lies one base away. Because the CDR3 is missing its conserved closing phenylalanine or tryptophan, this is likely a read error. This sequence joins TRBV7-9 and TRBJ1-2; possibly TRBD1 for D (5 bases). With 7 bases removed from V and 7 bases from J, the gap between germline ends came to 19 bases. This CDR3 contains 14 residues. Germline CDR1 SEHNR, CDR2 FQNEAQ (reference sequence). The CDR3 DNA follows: TGTGCCAGCACCCCTCCGGAGGGGTGGTTTGGCTACACCCTC. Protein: CASTPPEGWFGYTL.

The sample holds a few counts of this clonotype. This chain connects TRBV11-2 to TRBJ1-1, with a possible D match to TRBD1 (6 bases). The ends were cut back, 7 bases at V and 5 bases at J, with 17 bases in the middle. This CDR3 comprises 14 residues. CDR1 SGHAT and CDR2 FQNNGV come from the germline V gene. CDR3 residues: CASTPWGGLTEAFF. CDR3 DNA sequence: TGTGCCAGCACCCCTTGGGGGGGGCTAACTGAAGCTTTCTTT. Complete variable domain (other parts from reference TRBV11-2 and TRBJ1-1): EAGVAQSPRYKIIEKRQSVAFWCNPISGHATLYWYQQILGQGPKLLIQFQNNGVVDDSQLPKDRFSAERLKGVDSTLKIQPAKLEDSAVYLCASTPWGGLTEAFFGQGTRLTVV.

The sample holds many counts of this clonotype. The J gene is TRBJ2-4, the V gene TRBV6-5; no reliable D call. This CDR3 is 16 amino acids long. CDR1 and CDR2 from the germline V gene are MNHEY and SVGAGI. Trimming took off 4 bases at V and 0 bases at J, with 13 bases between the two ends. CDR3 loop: CASSSNSLGAKNIQYF. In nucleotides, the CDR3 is TGTGCCAGCAGTTCCAACAGCCTGGGAGCCAAAAACATTCAGTACTTC.

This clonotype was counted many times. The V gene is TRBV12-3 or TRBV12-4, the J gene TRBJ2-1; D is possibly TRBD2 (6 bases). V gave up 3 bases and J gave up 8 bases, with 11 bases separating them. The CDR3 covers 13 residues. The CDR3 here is CASSLGLWDEQFF. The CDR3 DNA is TGTGCCAGCAGTTTGGGACTTTGGGATGAGCAGTTCTTC.

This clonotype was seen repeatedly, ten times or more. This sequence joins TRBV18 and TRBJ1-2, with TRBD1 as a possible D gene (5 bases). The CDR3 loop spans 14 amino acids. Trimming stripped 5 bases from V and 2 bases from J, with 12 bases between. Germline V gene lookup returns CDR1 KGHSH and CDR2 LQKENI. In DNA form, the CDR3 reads TGTGCCAGCTCATCGGGACGACAGAACTATGGCTACACCTTC. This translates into CASSSGRQNYGYTF.

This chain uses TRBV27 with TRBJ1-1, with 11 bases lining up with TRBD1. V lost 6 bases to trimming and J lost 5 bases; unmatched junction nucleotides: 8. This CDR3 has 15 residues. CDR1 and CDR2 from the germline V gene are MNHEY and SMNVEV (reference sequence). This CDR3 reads CASRSVGTGGTEAFF. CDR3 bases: TGTGCCAGCAGATCTGTCGGGACAGGGGGAACTGAAGCTTTCTTT.

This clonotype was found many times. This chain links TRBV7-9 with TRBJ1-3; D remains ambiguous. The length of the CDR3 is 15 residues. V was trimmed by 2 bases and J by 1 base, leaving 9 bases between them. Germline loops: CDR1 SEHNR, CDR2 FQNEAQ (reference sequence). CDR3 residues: CASSLSLFSGNTIYF. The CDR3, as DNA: TGTGCCAGCAGCTTAAGCTTGTTTTCTGGAAACACCATATATTTT.

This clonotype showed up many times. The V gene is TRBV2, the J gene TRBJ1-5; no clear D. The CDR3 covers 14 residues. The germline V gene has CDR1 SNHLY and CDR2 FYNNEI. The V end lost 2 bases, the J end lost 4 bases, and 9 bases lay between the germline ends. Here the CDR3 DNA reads TGTGCCAGCAGTGAACCAGGCATAAATCAGCCCCAGCATTTT. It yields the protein CASSEPGINQPQHF.

CDR3 sequence: CASSPGGRGTYNEQFF. In DNA, the CDR3 is TGCGCCAGCAGCCCTGGTGGGCGGGGGACCTACAATGAGCAGTTCTTC. The rearrangement joins TRBV5-1 to TRBJ2-1; the match to TRBD2 covers 7 bases. The CDR3 has 16 amino acids. Trimming took 4 bases from V and 2 from J; bases not matched to a gene: 9. Per germline, CDR1 SGHRS and CDR2 YFSETQ.

CDR3 amino acids: CASSFDGSAEETQYF. The CDR3 DNA follows: TGCGCCAGCAGCTTCGACGGTTCGGCGGAAGAGACCCAGTACTTC. This rearrangement joins TRBV5-1 to TRBJ2-5; D is unclear. CDR1 is SGHRS, CDR2 YFSETQ, per germline. This CDR3 region has 15 residues. V lost 2 bases to trimming and J lost 3 bases, with 14 bases between them.

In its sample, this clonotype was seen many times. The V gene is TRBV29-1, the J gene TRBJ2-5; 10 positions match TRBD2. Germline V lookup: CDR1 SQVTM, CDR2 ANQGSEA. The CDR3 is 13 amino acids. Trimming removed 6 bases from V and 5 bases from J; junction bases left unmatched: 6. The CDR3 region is CSVRTSGGETQYF. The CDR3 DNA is TGCAGCGTGCGGACTAGCGGCGGGGAGACCCAGTACTTC.

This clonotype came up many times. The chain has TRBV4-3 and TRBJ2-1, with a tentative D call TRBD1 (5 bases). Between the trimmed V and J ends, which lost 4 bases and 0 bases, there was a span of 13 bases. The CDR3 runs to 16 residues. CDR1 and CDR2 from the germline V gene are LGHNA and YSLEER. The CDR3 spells CASSRVWGSSYNEQFF. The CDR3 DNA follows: TGCGCCAGCAGCCGGGTATGGGGCAGCTCCTACAATGAGCAGTTCTTC.

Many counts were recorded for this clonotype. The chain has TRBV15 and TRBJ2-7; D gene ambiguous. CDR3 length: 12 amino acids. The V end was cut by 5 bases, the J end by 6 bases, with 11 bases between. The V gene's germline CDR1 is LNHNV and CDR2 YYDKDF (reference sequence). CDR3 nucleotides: TGTGCCACCAGCCACTCCGGTCGCGAGCAGTACGTC. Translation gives CATSHSGREQYV.

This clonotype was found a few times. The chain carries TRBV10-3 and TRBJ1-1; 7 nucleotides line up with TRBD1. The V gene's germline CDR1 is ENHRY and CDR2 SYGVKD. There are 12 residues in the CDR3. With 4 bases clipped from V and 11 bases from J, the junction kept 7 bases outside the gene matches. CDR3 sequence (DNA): TGTGCCATCAGTGTGCAGGGGGTAGTGGCTTTCTTT. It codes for CAISVQGVVAFF.

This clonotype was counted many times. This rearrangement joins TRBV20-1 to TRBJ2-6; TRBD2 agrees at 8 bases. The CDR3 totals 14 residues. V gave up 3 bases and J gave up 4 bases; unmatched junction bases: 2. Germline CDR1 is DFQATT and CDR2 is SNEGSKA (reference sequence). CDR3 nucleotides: TGCAGTGCTAGGAGCGGGGGAGGGGCCAACGTCCTGACTTTC. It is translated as CSARSGGGANVLTF.

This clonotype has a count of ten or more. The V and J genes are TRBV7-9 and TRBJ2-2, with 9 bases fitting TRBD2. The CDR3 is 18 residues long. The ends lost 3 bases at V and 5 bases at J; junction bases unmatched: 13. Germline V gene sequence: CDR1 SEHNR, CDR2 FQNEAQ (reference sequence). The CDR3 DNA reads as TGTGCCAGCAGCTTTGGTTATAGCGGGGGAAGATCGACCGGGGAGCTGTTTTTT. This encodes CASSFGYSGGRSTGELFF. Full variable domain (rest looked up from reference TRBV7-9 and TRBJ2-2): DTGVSQNPRHKITKRGQNVTFRCDPISEHNRLYWYRQTLGQGPEFLTYFQNEAQLEKSRLLSDRFSAERPKGSFSTLEIQRTEQGDSAMYLCASSFGYSGGRSTGELFFGEGSRLTVL.

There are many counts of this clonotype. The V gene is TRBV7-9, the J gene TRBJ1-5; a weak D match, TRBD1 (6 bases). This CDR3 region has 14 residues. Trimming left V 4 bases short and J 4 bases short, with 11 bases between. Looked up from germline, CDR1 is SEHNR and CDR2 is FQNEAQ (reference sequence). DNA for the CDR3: TGTGCCAGCAGCTCACAGGGATTAAATCAGCCCCAGCATTTT. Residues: CASSSQGLNQPQHF.

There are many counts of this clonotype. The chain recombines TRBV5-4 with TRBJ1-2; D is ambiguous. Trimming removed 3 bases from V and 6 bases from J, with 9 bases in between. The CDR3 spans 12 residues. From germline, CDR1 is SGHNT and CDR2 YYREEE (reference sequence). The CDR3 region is CASSSDANGYTF. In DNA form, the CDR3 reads TGTGCCAGCAGCTCCGACGCGAATGGCTACACCTTC.

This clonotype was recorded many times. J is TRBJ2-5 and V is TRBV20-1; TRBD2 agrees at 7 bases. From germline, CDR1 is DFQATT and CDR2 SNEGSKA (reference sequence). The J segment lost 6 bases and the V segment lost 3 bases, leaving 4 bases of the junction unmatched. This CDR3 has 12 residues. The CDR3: CSASGGGKTQYF. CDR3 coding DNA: TGCAGTGCTAGTGGCGGGGGAAAGACCCAGTACTTC.

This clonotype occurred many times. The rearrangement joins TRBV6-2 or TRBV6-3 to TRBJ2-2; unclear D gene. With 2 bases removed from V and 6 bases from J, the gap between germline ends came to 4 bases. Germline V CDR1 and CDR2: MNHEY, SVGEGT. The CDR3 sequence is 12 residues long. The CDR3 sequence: CASSYPPGELFF. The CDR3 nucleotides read TGTGCCAGCAGTTACCCCCCCGGGGAGCTGTTTTTT.

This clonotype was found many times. CDR3 nucleotides: TGCAGCGCCACACCCGGGGGTGGCTACACCTTC. Translation gives CSATPGGGYTF. This sequence joins TRBV29-1 and TRBJ1-2, with D perhaps matching TRBD1 (5 bases). Between the trimmed V and J ends, which lost 7 bases and 7 bases, there was a span of 13 bases. Germline CDR1 and CDR2: SQVTM and ANQGSEA. This CDR3 has 11 amino acids.

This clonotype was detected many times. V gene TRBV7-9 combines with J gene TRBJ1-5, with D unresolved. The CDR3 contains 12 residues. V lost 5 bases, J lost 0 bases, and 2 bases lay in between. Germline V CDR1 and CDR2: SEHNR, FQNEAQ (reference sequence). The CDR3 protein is CASSNSNQPQHF. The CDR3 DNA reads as TGTGCCAGCAGCAATAGCAATCAGCCCCAGCATTTT.

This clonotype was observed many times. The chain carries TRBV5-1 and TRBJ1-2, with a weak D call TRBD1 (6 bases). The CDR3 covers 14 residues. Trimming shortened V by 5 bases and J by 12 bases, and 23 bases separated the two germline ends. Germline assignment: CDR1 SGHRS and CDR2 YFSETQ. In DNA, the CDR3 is TGCGCCAGCAGGCAAGGGGGTACTCTGGGGGAAAACACCTTC. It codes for CASRQGGTLGENTF.

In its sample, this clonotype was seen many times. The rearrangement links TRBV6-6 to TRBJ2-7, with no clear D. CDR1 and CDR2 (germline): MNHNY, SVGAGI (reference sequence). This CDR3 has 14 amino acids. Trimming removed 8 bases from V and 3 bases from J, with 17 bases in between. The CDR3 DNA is TGTGCCAGCGGAACTGGCCGGGCAGGCTACGAGCAGTACTTC. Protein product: CASGTGRAGYEQYF.